This is a list of T cell receptor beta chains from one sample in a study of CD8 T cells in Susac syndrome. TCRdb fed the immunoSEQ multiplex PCR reads into MiXCR, producing one record per CDR3 protein. Among under 200,000 distinct CDR3 sequences, roughly 95% were seen once, and the ten largest hold around 0.12%. The sample consisted of CD4+ T cells from PBMCs. These receptors came from a human donor with Susac syndrome. CDR3s include the opening cysteine and the closing phenylalanine or tryptophan. A D gene is named only where the DNA matches it firmly. Not every row has a clone size; where given, it reads once, few, many or a size class.

j_call,v_call,cdr3_length,clone_size,d_call,cdr3_nt,cdr3_aa
TRBJ2-1,TRBV4-3,16,NA,TRBD2,TGCGCCAGCAGCCAAGATCTGGTAGCGGGGGGCAATGAGCAGTTCTTC,CASSQDLVAGGNEQFF
TRBJ2-1,TRBV7-9,13,NA,TRBD2,TGTGCCAGCAGCTTACGTGGGGGGGTTGTCGCGTTCTTC,CASSLRGGVVAFF
TRBJ2-5,TRBV7-2,14,few,NA,TGTGCCAGCACCAAAACCCGGGGAGAAGAGACCCAGTACTTC,CASTKTRGEETQYF
TRBJ2-6,TRBV2,14,NA,NA,TGTGCCAGCAGTGATGGCTCTGGGGCCAACGTCCTGACTTTC,CASSDGSGANVLTF
TRBJ1-6,TRBV23-1,16,NA,NA,TGCGCCAGCAGTCAGAGACGAAAGGGGGATAATTCACCCCTCCACTTT,CASSQRRKGDNSPLHF
TRBJ2-1,TRBV28,16,NA,TRBD2,TGTGCCAGCAGTTATGGGGGCGGGGGACTAGGCAATGAGCAGTTCTTC,CASSYGGGGLGNEQFF
TRBJ2-3,TRBV29-1,14,NA,TRBD2,TGCAGCGTTGCCCGGACTAGCGGCACAGATACGCAGTATTTT,CSVARTSGTDTQYF
TRBJ2-7,TRBV12-3/TRBV12-4,14,NA,NA,TGTGCCAGCAGTTGGTGGGAGGACTCCTACGAGCAGTACTTC,CASSWWEDSYEQYF
TRBJ2-3,TRBV20-1,13,NA,NA,TGCAGTGCCTTGATTGGGGGCACAGATACGCAGTATTTT,CSALIGGTDTQYF
TRBJ2-3,TRBV5-1,11,NA,NA,TGCGCCAGCAGCGAATCAGATACGCAGTATTTT,CASSESDTQYF
TRBJ2-2,TRBV20-1,16,NA,NA,TGCAGTGCTAGACCACTTACCGGGGTAGAAACCGGGGAGCTGTTTTTT,CSARPLTGVETGELFF
TRBJ1-4,TRBV4-2,14,NA,TRBD1,TGTGCCAGCAGCCAGGGGACAGGGGATGAAAAACTGTTTTTT,CASSQGTGDEKLFF
TRBJ1-1,TRBV28,14,NA,NA,TGTGCCAGCAGTCGAGGAGGAATGAACACTGAAGCTTTCTTT,CASSRGGMNTEAFF
TRBJ2-2,TRBV7-9,15,NA,NA,TGTGCCAGCAGCCCAAGTGTGGGTTACACCGGGGAGCTGTTTTTT,CASSPSVGYTGELFF
TRBJ1-2,TRBV30,14,NA,NA,TGTGCCTGGAGTGTATGGGGGGCGGCCTCGTACTACACCTTC,CAWSVWGAASYYTF
TRBJ2-1,TRBV28,15,NA,NA,TGTGCCAGCACCCCAGGGGTTGTAGGGGATGATGAGCAGTTCTTC,CASTPGVVGDDEQFF
TRBJ2-5,TRBV27,15,NA,NA,TGTGCCAGCAGTCGTTACGGGACGCCCCAAGAGACCCAGTACTTC,CASSRYGTPQETQYF
TRBJ2-5,TRBV19,16,NA,NA,TGTGCCAGTAGTTCGACGGGCAGGGGCCTGCAAGAGACCCAGTACTTC,CASSSTGRGLQETQYF
TRBJ1-3,TRBV2,16,NA,NA,TGTGCCAGCAGTGGACAGCCGCCTGGGACTGGAAACACCATATATTTT,CASSGQPPGTGNTIYF
TRBJ1-2,TRBV7-9,13,NA,NA,TGTGCCAGCAGTACCCAGACTGACTATGGCTACACCTTC,CASSTQTDYGYTF
TRBJ2-3,TRBV12-3/TRBV12-4,16,NA,TRBD2,TGTGCCAGCAGTTTCCCCCCTAGCGGCAGCACAGATACGCAGTATTTT,CASSFPPSGSTDTQYF
TRBJ1-2,TRBV29-1,11,NA,NA,TGCAGCGTTGGACAGTCACCCGGCTACACCTTC,CSVGQSPGYTF
TRBJ2-2,TRBV12-3/TRBV12-4,15,NA,NA,TGTGCCAGCAGTCCCCGGGAACGACACTCCGGGGAGCTGTTTTTT,CASSPRERHSGELFF
TRBJ2-3,TRBV29-1,12,NA,NA,TGCAGCGTACTGGGACTTTCAGATACGCAGTATTTT,CSVLGLSDTQYF
TRBJ2-4,TRBV27,16,NA,TRBD2,TGTGCCAGCAGCCGGGGGGGCAGTCTAGCCAAAAACATTCAGTACTTC,CASSRGGSLAKNIQYF
TRBJ2-3,TRBV15,13,NA,NA,TGTGCCATCCAAAGAGGGGGTACAGATACGCAGTATTTT,CAIQRGGTDTQYF
TRBJ1-4,TRBV15,15,NA,NA,TGTGCCACCAGCAGGTACAGGAGTGCTAATGAAAAACTGTTTTTT,CATSRYRSANEKLFF
TRBJ2-3,TRBV29-1,14,NA,NA,TGCAGCGTTGGGGGGACCACTAGCACAGATACGCAGTATTTT,CSVGGTTSTDTQYF
TRBJ1-6,TRBV6-5,14,NA,NA,TGTGCCACCGAGAGGGAACCTCTAGGAGCGGCCCTCCACTTT,CATEREPLGAALHF
TRBJ1-1,TRBV11-1,20,NA,TRBD1,TGTGCCAGCAGCTTAGCGCTCGCATTCGGGACAGGGGGACTGAACACTGAAGCTTTCTTT,CASSLALAFGTGGLNTEAFF
TRBJ2-1,TRBV10-3,11,NA,TRBD2,TGTGCCATCAGTATGGGGACTAGCCCGTTCTTC,CAISMGTSPFF
TRBJ2-4,TRBV14,15,NA,NA,TGTGCCAGCAGCCCCCAAGGGGGAGCCAAAAACATTCAGTACTTC,CASSPQGGAKNIQYF
TRBJ2-3,TRBV6-5,17,NA,TRBD2,TGTGCCAGCAGTTACTCGCGGACTAGCTGGGGCACAGATACGCAGTATTTT,CASSYSRTSWGTDTQYF
TRBJ1-1,TRBV7-2,13,NA,NA,TGTGCCAGCAGCTTCTCGTTCCACACTGAAGCTTTCTTT,CASSFSFHTEAFF
TRBJ2-7,TRBV2,14,NA,TRBD1,TGTGCCAGCACACCGGGACAGGCTACCTACGAGCAGTACTTC,CASTPGQATYEQYF
TRBJ2-1,TRBV29-1,13,NA,TRBD1,TGCAGCGTTGAATCAGGACAGGCCAATGAGCAGTTCTTC,CSVESGQANEQFF
TRBJ1-5,TRBV30,14,NA,NA,TGTGCCTGGAATAGGGGGTCGAGCAATCAGCCCCAGCATTTT,CAWNRGSSNQPQHF
TRBJ2-1,TRBV5-1,13,NA,NA,TGCGCCAGCAGCTTGAGGGCTACTAGTGAGCAGTTCTTC,CASSLRATSEQFF
TRBJ2-7,TRBV24-1,12,NA,NA,TGTGCCACCAGGGTGAGCTCCTACGAGCAGTACTTC,CATRVSSYEQYF
TRBJ2-3,TRBV29-1,15,NA,TRBD2,TGCAGCGTCAATCCGGCTAGCGGGAGGTCAGATACGCAGTATTTT,CSVNPASGRSDTQYF
TRBJ2-1,TRBV29-1,12,NA,TRBD1,TGCAGCGTTGCCCGGTCGGGGACAGGGCAGTTCTTC,CSVARSGTGQFF
TRBJ1-2,TRBV12-3/TRBV12-4,15,NA,TRBD1,TGTGCCAGCAGTTTATCGGGACAGACTAACTATGGCTACACCTTC,CASSLSGQTNYGYTF